This T cell receptor (beta chain) originates from a study of T-cell memory formation after mild COVID-19. Study results and limitations: Contracting CD4+ clones were located mainly in CM and EM, and CD8+ clones in EMRA.

In this sample, this clonotype turned up a few times. Its antigen is still unknown. J lost 2 bases, V lost 6 bases, and 9 bases had no gene match. The CDR3 totals 15 residues. Germline V gene data show CDR1 as SGHDT and CDR2 as YYEEEE. Barcoded TCR alpha and TCR beta cDNA libraries with UMIs came from 5'RACE using constant-segment primers. One entry per CDR3 protein results from TCRdb running MiXCR on the 5' RACE reads. This table holds 180,000 or so distinct CDR3 sequences, 16% found once. V gene TRBV5-6 combines with J gene TRBJ2-7; 9 bases map to TRBD2. Sequencing input: PBMCs or a T cell subset sorted from them (not recorded which). This receptor was taken from an adult woman who had mild COVID-19 (a few samples of this study predate the infection). Cell type and time point are not known. The CDR3 region is CASTPGLAPTYEQYF. The CDR3 region has the DNA TGTGCCAGCACCCCCGGACTAGCGCCTACCTACGAGCAGTACTTC.